This entry concerns a single TCR beta chain. Profiling relied on immunoSEQ multiplex PCR, and the TCRdb table lists in-frame clones only, not all of them. The table lists around 76,000 clones, 85% to 95% of them singletons. These data are taken from a study of OX40 agonist ivuxolimab in advanced cancers. Germline CDR1 reads SEHNR; CDR2 reads FQNEAQ (reference sequence). Trimming removed 5 bases from V and 2 bases from J; junction bases left unmatched: 11. The CDR3 contains 17 residues. Specimen: CD4+ or CD8+ T cells sorted from blood, collected in a trial of the OX40 agonist ivuxolimab. The receptor's source is an adult with an advanced solid tumor such as melanoma, head and neck, liver or kidney cancer. The rearrangement links TRBV7-9 to TRBJ2-3; 9 bases align to TRBD1. The CDR3: CASSGNRDRDSTDTQYF. DNA of the CDR3: TGTGCCAGCAGCGGCAACCGGGACAGGGATTCCACAGATACGCAGTATTTT. The complete variable domain, with remaining parts taken from reference TRBV7-9 and TRBJ2-3, reads DTGVSQNPRHKITKRGQNVTFRCDPISEHNRLYWYRQTLGQGPEFLTYFQNEAQLEKSRLLSDRFSAERPKGSFSTLEIQRTEQGDSAMYLCASSGNRDRDSTDTQYFGPGTRLTVL.